These 28 T cell receptor beta chains came from one sample sequenced in a study of T cell responses to AZD1222 COVID-19 vaccine. Method: immunoSEQ multiplex PCR; TCRdb's copy keeps in-frame clones and lacks some. The repertoire holds some 150,000 clones, with approximately 89% as singletons. Here the sequenced sample was peripheral blood, taken 28 days after the second AZD1222 dose. Receptors originate from an adult who received the AZD1222 COVID-19 vaccine.

The chain carries TRBV3-1 (or the pseudogene TRBV3-2) and TRBJ1-1, with 7 bases aligning to TRBD1. After removal of 1 base from V and 5 bases from J, the junction contained 4 bases not matched to a gene. The CDR3 spans 14 residues. Germline V gene sequence: CDR1 LGHDT, CDR2 YNNKEL (reference sequence). CDR3 amino acids: CASSQGQGGTEAFF. CDR3 sequence (DNA): TGTGCCAGCAGCCAAGGCCAGGGGGGGACTGAAGCTTTCTTT.

This clone was seen just once. The chain has TRBV19 and TRBJ1-3; D call uncertain. This CDR3 contains 12 residues. Deletions cut 7 bases from V and 4 bases from J, with 8 bases between. From germline, CDR1 is LNHDA and CDR2 SQIVND (reference sequence). The CDR3 nucleotides are TGTGCCAGTACCGAGGCAGGAAACACCATATATTTT. Encoded protein: CASTEAGNTIYF.

The rearrangement links TRBV6-2 or TRBV6-3 to TRBJ2-2, with D possibly matching TRBD2 (6 bases). V lost 5 bases and J lost 3, with 10 bases in between. This CDR3 comprises 14 residues. Germline V gene data show CDR1 as MNHEY and CDR2 as SVGEGT. CDR3 nucleotide sequence: TGTGCCAGCAGTGACATAGCGGACACCGGGGAGCTGTTTTTT. As protein: CASSDIADTGELFF.

The genes are TRBV10-3 and TRBJ1-5; possible D gene TRBD1, 6 bases. Between the trimmed V and J ends, which lost 7 bases and 4 bases, there was a span of 11 bases. The CDR3 totals 13 residues. The germline gives CDR1 ENHRY, CDR2 SYGVKD. The CDR3 bases are TGTGCCATCACGGCAGGGGAGAATCAGCCCCAGCATTTT. Its protein product is CAITAGENQPQHF.

The rearrangement joins TRBV6-6 to TRBJ1-1; D ambiguous. This CDR3 is built from 14 residues. V lost 4 bases and J lost 1, with 10 bases in between. Germline V gives CDR1 MNHNY, CDR2 SVGAGI (reference sequence). Here the CDR3 DNA reads TGTGCCAGCAGTTGGGCAGGACCGAACACTGAAGCTTTCTTT. This codes for CASSWAGPNTEAFF.

The CDR3 here is CASRTPRDGNTEAFF. CDR3 bases: TGTGCCAGCAGGACCCCACGGGACGGGAACACTGAAGCTTTCTTT. The chain links TRBV27 to TRBJ1-1; the D gene is possibly TRBD1 (5 bases). CDR1 is MNHEY and CDR2 is SMNVEV in the germline V gene (reference sequence). With 6 bases removed from V and 1 base from J, the gap between germline ends came to 15 bases. There are 15 residues in the CDR3.

The rearrangement links TRBV5-1 to TRBJ1-1; TRBD1 is a possible D gene (5 bases). Germline V gives CDR1 SGHRS, CDR2 YFSETQ. The V end lost 4 bases, the J end lost 8 bases, and 21 bases lay between the germline ends. The CDR3 covers 15 residues. The CDR3 sequence: CASSTGGEGGKEAFF. In nucleotides, the CDR3 is TGCGCCAGCAGCACGGGGGGTGAGGGTGGCAAAGAAGCTTTCTTT.

This chain connects TRBV6-2 or TRBV6-3 to TRBJ1-5; D might be TRBD1 (6 bases). With 5 bases removed from V and 0 bases from J, the gap between germline ends came to 14 bases. Germline CDR1 reads MNHEY; CDR2 reads SVGEGT. The CDR3 is made up of 16 amino acids. CDR3 bases: TGTGCCAGCAGTCTCTTACAGGGAAATAGCAATCAGCCCCAGCATTTT. It specifies CASSLLQGNSNQPQHF.

V is TRBV10-3 and J is TRBJ1-6, with D tentatively TRBD1 (6 bases). The CDR3 runs 16 residues. Germline values: CDR1 ENHRY, CDR2 SYGVKD. The ends were cut back, 6 bases at V and 7 bases at J, with 19 bases in the middle. CDR3 residues: CAIRRDTELRNSPLHF. The CDR3 DNA follows: TGTGCCATCAGGAGGGACACAGAGTTGAGGAATTCACCCCTCCACTTT.

This chain connects TRBV19 to TRBJ1-5; tentative D call: TRBD1 (6 bases). V was pared by 7 bases and J by 4 bases, with 17 bases between. The V gene's germline CDR1 is LNHDA and CDR2 SQIVND (reference sequence). CDR3 length: 15 amino acids. The CDR3 nucleotides read TGTGCCAGTAATCGCGAGACCACAGGGAATCAGCCCCAGCATTTT. Its translation is CASNRETTGNQPQHF. Full variable domain (rest looked up from reference TRBV19 and TRBJ1-5): DGGITQSPKYLFRKEGQNVTLSCEQNLNHDAMYWYRQDPGQGLRLIYYSQIVNDFQKGDIAEGYSVSREKKESFPLTVTSAQKNPTAFYLCASNRETTGNQPQHFGDGTRLSIL.

The chain has TRBV6-2 or TRBV6-3 and TRBJ1-1; D possibly corresponds to TRBD1 (6 bases). CDR3 size: 16 residues. Germline V gene sequence: CDR1 MNHEY, CDR2 SVGEGT. V was trimmed by 4 bases and J by 1 base, leaving 16 bases between them. Here the CDR3 reads CASSFDGQLRNTEAFF. CDR3 DNA: TGTGCCAGCAGTTTTGACGGACAGTTGAGGAACACTGAAGCTTTCTTT.

V gene TRBV9 combines with J gene TRBJ2-3; D is unresolved. V was clipped by 0 bases and J by 5 bases, with 13 bases between them. Germline CDR1 is SGDLS and CDR2 is YYNGEE. This CDR3 has 15 amino acids. The DNA of the CDR3 is TGTGCCAGCAGCGTAGGCGGCTACTTCGGAGATACGCAGTATTTT. This translates into CASSVGGYFGDTQYF.

The chain combines TRBV4-1 with TRBJ1-2; 9 bases line up with TRBD1. This CDR3 spans 15 amino acids. The V gene end was trimmed by 2 bases and the J gene end by 3 bases; junction bases not matched to a gene: 4. The germline V gene has CDR1 MGHRA and CDR2 YSYEKL. The CDR3: CASSQPGQGHYGYTF. CDR3 nucleotides: TGCGCCAGCAGCCAACCGGGACAGGGTCACTATGGCTACACCTTC.

This clone was observed a single time. J is TRBJ2-5 and V is TRBV7-2, with D tentatively TRBD1 or TRBD2 (5 bases each). V shed 3 bases and J shed 5 bases, with 16 bases lying between them. The CDR3 is 15 amino acids. The V gene's germline CDR1 is SGHTA and CDR2 FQGNSA. CDR3 residues: CASSLAGTGFETQYF. The CDR3 DNA follows: TGTGCCAGCAGCTTGGCCGGGACGGGGTTTGAGACCCAGTACTTC.

The chain employs TRBV5-1 and TRBJ2-3; no definite D call. CDR3 length: 11 residues. CDR1 SGHRS and CDR2 YFSETQ come from the germline V gene. V dropped 4 bases and J dropped 5 bases, with 5 bases sitting between them. This CDR3 is CASSAGDTQYF. In DNA form, the CDR3 reads TGCGCCAGCAGCGCCGGAGATACGCAGTATTTT.

The chain joins TRBV19 to TRBJ2-5; D not resolved. The V and J ends lost 7 bases and 0 bases respectively, with 6 bases between them. Germline V gene lookup returns CDR1 LNHDA and CDR2 SQIVND (reference sequence). The CDR3 spans 12 residues. The CDR3 reads CASTGDQETQYF. The CDR3 DNA sequence: TGTGCCAGTACGGGCGACCAAGAGACCCAGTACTTC.

The J gene is TRBJ1-6, the V gene TRBV5-4; D not certain. V was clipped by 4 bases and J by 7 bases, with 9 bases between them. CDR1 is SGHNT, CDR2 YYREEE, per germline (reference sequence). CDR3 length: 13 residues. In nucleotides, the CDR3 is TGTGCCAGCAGCGCAGACGGGAATTCACCCCTCCACTTT. Encoded protein: CASSADGNSPLHF.

J is TRBJ1-1 and V is TRBV2, with 8 bases matching TRBD1. CDR3 size: 12 residues. Germline lookup yields CDR1 SNHLY and CDR2 FYNNEI. V lost 9 bases and J lost 1; bases outside the gene matches: 1. CDR3 DNA sequence: TGTGCCAGAGGACAGGGGAACACTGAAGCTTTCTTT. Amino acids: CARGQGNTEAFF.

The rearrangement links TRBV28 to TRBJ1-6; 7 nucleotides line up with TRBD1. The CDR3 length is 15 residues. The V segment lost 7 bases and the J segment 6 bases; nucleotides outside the gene matches: 9. Per germline, CDR1 MDHEN and CDR2 SYDVKM. As DNA, the CDR3 is TGTGCCAGCACCCAGGGGGGAGGGGGTAATTCACCCCTCCACTTT. It specifies CASTQGGGGNSPLHF.

The chain couples TRBV24-1 to TRBJ1-5, with D tentatively TRBD1 (5 bases). V was trimmed by 3 bases and J by 5 bases, leaving 13 bases between them. This CDR3 has 15 amino acids. Germline V gives CDR1 KGHDR, CDR2 SFDVKD. The CDR3 loop is CATSDSTGTYQPQHF. Here the CDR3 DNA reads TGTGCCACCAGTGATAGTACCGGGACGTATCAGCCCCAGCATTTT.

The rearrangement links TRBV12-3 or TRBV12-4 to TRBJ2-7; 9 bases agree with TRBD1. V trimming: 6 bases; J trimming: 1 base; junction bases outside the gene matches: 1. The CDR3 has 13 amino acids. CDR3 region: CASRQGASYEQYF. As DNA, the CDR3 is TGTGCCAGCAGACAGGGGGCATCCTACGAGCAGTACTTC.

This CDR3 reads CASRGQGADEQYF. The CDR3 nucleotides are TGTGCCAGTAGAGGACAGGGGGCGGACGAGCAGTACTTC. This chain connects TRBV19 to TRBJ2-7; 11 bases match TRBD1. The CDR3 spans 13 residues. V lost 6 bases and J lost 5; bases outside the gene matches: 3. The germline CDR1 and CDR2 sequences are LNHDA and SQIVND (reference sequence).

This clone was seen a few times. V usage is TRBV5-1 and J usage is TRBJ2-2; D possibly corresponds to TRBD1 (5 bases). There are 15 residues in the CDR3. In germline, CDR1 is SGHRS, CDR2 YFSETQ. Trimming cost V 0 bases and J 4 bases, with 10 bases left between them. CDR3 DNA: TGCGCCAGCAGCTTGGAGCAGGGTCGCACCGGGGAGCTGTTTTTT. Translating gives CASSLEQGRTGELFF.

The genes are TRBV5-1 and TRBJ2-7, with 11 bases identical to TRBD1. Trimming at V came to 3 bases and at J to 5 bases, leaving 7 bases not matched to a gene. CDR3 length: 15 amino acids. The germline CDR1 and CDR2 sequences are SGHRS and YFSETQ. This CDR3 reads CASSWGTGGTDEQYF. Here the CDR3 DNA reads TGCGCCAGCAGCTGGGGGACAGGGGGAACGGACGAGCAGTACTTC.

Details on this clone: At one of its ends the junction is not consistent with the germline gene, which may arise from a read error. The sample contains more than one DNA sequence encoding this CDR3. The chain links TRBV4-2 to TRBJ2-5, with D perhaps being TRBD1 or TRBD2 (5 bases each). The CDR3 is 14 residues long. Germline V CDR1 and CDR2: LGHNA, YNFKEQ. The DNA for the CDR3 is TGTGCCAGCAGCCCGACAGTGGAAAGGGAGACCCAATACTTC. It codes for CASSPTVERETQYF.

The V call is TRBV18, the J call TRBJ1-1; 10 nucleotides agree with TRBD1. CDR1 and CDR2 (germline): KGHSH, LQKENI. The CDR3 spans 14 residues. Trimming cost V 6 bases and J 7 bases; bases outside gene matches: 8. DNA of the CDR3: TGTGCCAGCTCCTCCGGGACAGGGGTGGGTGAAGCTTTCTTT. As protein: CASSSGTGVGEAFF.

The V and J genes are TRBV6-1 and TRBJ2-7, with 7 bases aligning to TRBD2. This CDR3 has 19 residues. The germline V gene encodes CDR1 MNHNS and CDR2 SASEGT. The ends lost 4 bases at V and 2 bases at J; junction bases unmatched: 20. The CDR3 DNA is TGTGCCAGCAGTGGGTTGTCCGATTTCACGGGGGAGGGGACCTACGAGCAGTACTTC. Its protein product is CASSGLSDFTGEGTYEQYF.

The V and J genes are TRBV28 and TRBJ2-2; the D is unclear. Germline V gene lookup returns CDR1 MDHEN and CDR2 SYDVKM. CDR3 length equals 12 residues. V gave up 6 bases and J gave up 4 bases, with 6 bases separating them. CDR3 sequence: CASSEPTGELFF. The CDR3 coding sequence is TGTGCCAGCAGCGAGCCCACCGGGGAGCTGTTTTTT.